This T cell receptor (beta chain) was found in a study of T cell repertoires in cytomegalovirus infection. About the study: Signatures in public TCR beta sequences pointed to both CMV infection and matching HLA type.

TCRdb reanalysed the reads using MiXCR and keeps one entry per CDR3 protein. The sample lists 300,000 to 400,000 distinct CDR3 sequences; about a sixth were seen once. The V gene's germline CDR1 is SGHAT and CDR2 FQNNGV. The CDR3 runs to 15 residues. Trimming at V came to 6 bases and at J to 2 bases, leaving 7 bases not matched to a gene. This TCR was sampled from a human donor in good health (CMV status not recorded). Some clones in this sample may be carry-over from other donors' samples. This sequence joins TRBV11-2 and TRBJ2-7; 10 nucleotides align to TRBD2. The material sequenced was PBMCs. CDR3 DNA: TGTGCCAGCAGAAGCAGCGGGAGGGCCACCTACGAGCAGTACTTC. Amino acids: CASRSSGRATYEQYF.